This T cell receptor beta chain stems from a study of blood T cells in healthy people across ages. Study summary: About one barcoded beta molecule per two T cells came from capture by template switching.

The CDR3 spans 13 residues. Trimming shortened V by 8 bases and J by 5 bases, and 15 bases separated the two germline ends. Germline V gives CDR1 MDHEN, CDR2 SYDVKM. The study's findings and limits: The study found more naive CD4+ cells and higher diversity in long-lived than aged donors.

Sample-barcoded 5' priming and a J-beta primer mix drove a second PCR of about 6 to 12 cycles. Carrying 12 random nucleotides, a template-switch adaptor labeled each individual cDNA molecule. TCRdb re-derived calls from the 5' RACE reads in MiXCR, one entry per CDR3 protein. This sample has approximately 780,000 distinct CDR3 sequences, with roughly 24% found just once. This clonotype occurred a few times. Its antigen is currently unknown. The same data also contributed to another study, on T cells of mothers and their children. This second study notes: An overlap that was slightly higher, though non-significant, was seen in related mother-child pairs versus unrelated pairs.

The V gene is TRBV28, the J gene TRBJ1-2; D gene uncertain. The specimen was blood. This clonotype originated in a boy aged 5-17 years in good health. The CDR3 DNA reads TGTGCCAGCGGCCCCGGGAGCGGGTATGGCTACACCTTC. Translating gives CASGPGSGYGYTF.